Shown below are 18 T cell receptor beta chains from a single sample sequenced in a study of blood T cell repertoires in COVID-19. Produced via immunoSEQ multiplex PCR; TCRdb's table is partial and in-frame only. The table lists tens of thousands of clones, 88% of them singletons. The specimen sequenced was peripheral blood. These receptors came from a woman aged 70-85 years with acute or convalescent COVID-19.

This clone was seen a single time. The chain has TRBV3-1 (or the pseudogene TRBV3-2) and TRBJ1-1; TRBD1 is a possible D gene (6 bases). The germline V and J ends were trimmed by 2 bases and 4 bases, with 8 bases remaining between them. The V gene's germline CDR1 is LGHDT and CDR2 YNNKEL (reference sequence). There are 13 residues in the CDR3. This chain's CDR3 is CASSQRTATEAFF. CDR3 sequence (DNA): TGTGCCAGCAGCCAACGGACAGCCACTGAAGCTTTCTTT.

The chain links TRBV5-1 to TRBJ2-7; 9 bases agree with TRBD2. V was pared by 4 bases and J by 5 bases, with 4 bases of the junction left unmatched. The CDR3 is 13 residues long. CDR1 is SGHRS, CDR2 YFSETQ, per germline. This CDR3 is CASSPGTSHEQYF. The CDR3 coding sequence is TGCGCCAGCAGCCCCGGGACTAGCCACGAGCAGTACTTC.

CDR3 region: CASSLSWGRGYGYTF. For the CDR3, the DNA is TGTGCCAGCAGTTTATCATGGGGGCGCGGCTATGGCTACACCTTC. The V and J genes are TRBV28 and TRBJ1-2, with D perhaps matching TRBD1 (6 bases). This CDR3 region has 15 residues. Germline CDR1 reads MDHEN; CDR2 reads SYDVKM. V dropped 1 base and J dropped 4 bases, with 13 bases sitting between them.

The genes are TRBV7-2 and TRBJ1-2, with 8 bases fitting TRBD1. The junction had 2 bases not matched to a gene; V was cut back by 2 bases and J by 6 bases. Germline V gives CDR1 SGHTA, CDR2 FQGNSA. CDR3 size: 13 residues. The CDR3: CASSLRTGHGYTF. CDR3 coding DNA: TGTGCCAGCAGCTTACGGACAGGGCATGGCTACACCTTC.

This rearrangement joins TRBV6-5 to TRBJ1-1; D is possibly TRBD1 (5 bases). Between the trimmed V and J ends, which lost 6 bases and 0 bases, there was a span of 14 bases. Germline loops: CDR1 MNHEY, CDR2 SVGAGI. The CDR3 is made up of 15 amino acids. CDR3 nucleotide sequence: TGTGCCAGCAGAAGGGGTGGTTCTTTGAACACTGAAGCTTTCTTT. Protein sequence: CASRRGGSLNTEAFF.

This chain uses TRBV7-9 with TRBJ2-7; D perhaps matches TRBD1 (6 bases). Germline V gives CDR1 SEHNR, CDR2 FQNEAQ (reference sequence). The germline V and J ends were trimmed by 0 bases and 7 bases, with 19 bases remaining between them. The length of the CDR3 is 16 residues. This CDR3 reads CASSLATGSLIVEQYF. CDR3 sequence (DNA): TGTGCCAGCAGCTTAGCGACAGGCAGTTTAATTGTAGAGCAGTACTTC.

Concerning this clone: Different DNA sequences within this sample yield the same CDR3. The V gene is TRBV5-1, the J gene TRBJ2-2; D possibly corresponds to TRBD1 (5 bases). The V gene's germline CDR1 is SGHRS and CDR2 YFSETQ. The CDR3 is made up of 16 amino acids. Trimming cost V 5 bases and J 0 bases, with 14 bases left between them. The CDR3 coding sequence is TGCGCCAGCAGTGGACGACAGAACGCGAACACCGGGGAGCTGTTTTTT. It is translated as CASSGRQNANTGELFF.

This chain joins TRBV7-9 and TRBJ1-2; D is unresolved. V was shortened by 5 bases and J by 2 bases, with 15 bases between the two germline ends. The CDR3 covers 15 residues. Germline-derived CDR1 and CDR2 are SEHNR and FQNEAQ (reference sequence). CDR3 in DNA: TGTGCCAGCAGCCGAGCCGGTGGGAGAAACTATGGCTACACCTTC. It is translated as CASSRAGGRNYGYTF.

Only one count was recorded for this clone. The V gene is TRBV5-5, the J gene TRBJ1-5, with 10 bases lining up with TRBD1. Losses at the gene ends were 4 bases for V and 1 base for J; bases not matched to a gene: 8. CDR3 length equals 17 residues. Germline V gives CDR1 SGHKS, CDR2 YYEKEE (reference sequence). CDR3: CASSLAGTGVSNQPQHF. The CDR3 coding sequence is TGTGCCAGCAGCCTGGCCGGGACAGGGGTGAGCAATCAGCCCCAGCATTTT.

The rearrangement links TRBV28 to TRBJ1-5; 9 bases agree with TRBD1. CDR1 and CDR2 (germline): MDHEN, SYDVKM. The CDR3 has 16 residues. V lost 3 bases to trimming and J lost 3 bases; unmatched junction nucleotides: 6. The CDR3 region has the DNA TGTGCCAGCAGTTTTTTCCGGGACAGGGCCAATCAGCCCCAGCATTTT. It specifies CASSFFRDRANQPQHF. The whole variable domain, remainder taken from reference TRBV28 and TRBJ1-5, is DVKVTQSSRYLVKRTGEKVFLECVQDMDHENMFWYRQDPGLGLRLIYFSYDVKMKEKGDIPEGYSVSREKKERFSLILESASTNQTSMYLCASSFFRDRANQPQHFGDGTRLSIL.

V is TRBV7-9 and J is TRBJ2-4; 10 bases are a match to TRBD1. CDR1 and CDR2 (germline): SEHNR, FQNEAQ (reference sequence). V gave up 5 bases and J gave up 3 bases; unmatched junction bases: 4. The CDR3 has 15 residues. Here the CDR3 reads CASSTTGGGKNIQYF. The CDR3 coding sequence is TGTGCCAGCAGCACGACAGGGGGCGGCAAAAACATTCAGTACTTC. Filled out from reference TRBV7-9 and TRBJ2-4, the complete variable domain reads DTGVSQNPRHKITKRGQNVTFRCDPISEHNRLYWYRQTLGQGPEFLTYFQNEAQLEKSRLLSDRFSAERPKGSFSTLEIQRTEQGDSAMYLCASSTTGGGKNIQYFGAGTRLSVL.

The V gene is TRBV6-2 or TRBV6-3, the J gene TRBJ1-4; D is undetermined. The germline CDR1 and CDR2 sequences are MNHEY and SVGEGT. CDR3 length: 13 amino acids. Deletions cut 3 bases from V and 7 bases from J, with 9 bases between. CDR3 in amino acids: CASSYEGGEKLFF. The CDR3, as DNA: TGTGCCAGCAGTTATGAGGGCGGTGAAAAACTGTTTTTT.

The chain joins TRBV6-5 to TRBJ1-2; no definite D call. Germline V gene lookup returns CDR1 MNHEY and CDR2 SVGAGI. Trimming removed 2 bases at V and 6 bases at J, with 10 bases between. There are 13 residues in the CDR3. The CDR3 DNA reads TGTGCCAGCAGTTACATTACAGCGGATGGCTACACCTTC. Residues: CASSYITADGYTF.

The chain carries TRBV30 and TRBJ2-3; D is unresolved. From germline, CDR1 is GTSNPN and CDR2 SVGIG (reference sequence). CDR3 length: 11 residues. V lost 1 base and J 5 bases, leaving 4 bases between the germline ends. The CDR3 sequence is CAWSGGDTQYF. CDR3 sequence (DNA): TGTGCCTGGAGTGGCGGAGATACGCAGTATTTT.

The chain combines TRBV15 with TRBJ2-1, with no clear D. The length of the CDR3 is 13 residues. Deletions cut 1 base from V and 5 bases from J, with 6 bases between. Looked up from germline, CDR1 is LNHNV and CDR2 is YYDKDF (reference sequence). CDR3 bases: TGTGCCACCAGCAGAGTAGAGAACAATGAGCAGTTCTTC. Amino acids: CATSRVENNEQFF.

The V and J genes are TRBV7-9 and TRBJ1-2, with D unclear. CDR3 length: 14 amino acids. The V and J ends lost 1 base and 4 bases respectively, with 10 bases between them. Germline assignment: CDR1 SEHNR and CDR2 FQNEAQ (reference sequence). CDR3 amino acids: CASSLGSVVYGYTF. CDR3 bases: TGTGCCAGCAGCTTAGGAAGCGTCGTCTATGGCTACACCTTC. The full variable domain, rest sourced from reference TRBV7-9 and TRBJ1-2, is DTGVSQNPRHKITKRGQNVTFRCDPISEHNRLYWYRQTLGQGPEFLTYFQNEAQLEKSRLLSDRFSAERPKGSFSTLEIQRTEQGDSAMYLCASSLGSVVYGYTFGSGTRLTVV.

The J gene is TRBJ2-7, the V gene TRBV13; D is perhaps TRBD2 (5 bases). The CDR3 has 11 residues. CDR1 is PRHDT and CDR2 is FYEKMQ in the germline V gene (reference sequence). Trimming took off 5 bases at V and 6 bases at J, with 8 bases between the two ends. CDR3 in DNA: TGTGCCAGCAGCCAAGGAGGCGAGCAGTACTTC. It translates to CASSQGGEQYF.

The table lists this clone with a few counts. The CDR3 region is CASSAGQGAYYGYTF. The CDR3 region has the DNA TGTGCCAGCAGCGCCGGGCAGGGGGCGTACTATGGCTACACCTTC. The rearrangement links TRBV13 to TRBJ1-2, with TRBD1 matching 8 bases. The germline gives CDR1 PRHDT, CDR2 FYEKMQ (reference sequence). Unmatched junction bases numbered 8, after V lost 5 bases and J lost 3 bases. The CDR3 consists of 15 residues.